This is a list of T cell receptor beta chains from one sample in a study of T-cell reconstitution after alpha-beta-depleted transplantation in children. A single record per CDR3 protein comes from TCRdb applying MiXCR to the PCR reads. The data hold 440,000 or so distinct CDR3 sequences, with approximately 42% observed a single time. This material consisted of PBMCs, taken before TCRalphabeta/CD19-depleted stem cell transplant. All receptors come from a girl aged 2-10 years with aplastic anemia, due to receive a stem cell transplant. The CDR3 runs from the conserved cysteine through the conserved F or W. The order of the fields is J gene, D gene, V gene, CDR3 length, clone size, CDR3 protein, CDR3 DNA. A D gene is named only where the DNA matches it firmly. The size field is filled for only some rows; it gives once, few, many or a size class.

j_gene: TRBJ2-7
d_gene: .
v_gene: TRBV28
len: 12
abundance: .
CDR3aa: CATTGHSYEQYF
CDR3nt: TGTGCCACCACGGGACACAGCTACGAGCAGTACTTC

j_gene: TRBJ2-7
d_gene: .
v_gene: TRBV3-1
len: 14
abundance: .
CDR3aa: CASSLLRGGYEQYF
CDR3nt: TGTGCCAGCAGCCTCCTAAGGGGCGGTTACGAGCAGTACTTC

j_gene: TRBJ1-5
d_gene: .
v_gene: TRBV4-1
len: 14
abundance: .
CDR3aa: CASSQVNGGQPQHF
CDR3nt: TGCGCCAGCAGCCAAGTGAACGGGGGTCAGCCCCAGCATTTT

j_gene: TRBJ2-5
d_gene: TRBD2
v_gene: TRBV12-3/TRBV12-4
len: 15
abundance: .
CDR3aa: CASSLAGGPLETQYF
CDR3nt: TGTGCCAGCAGTTTAGCGGGAGGGCCTCTTGAGACCCAGTACTTC

j_gene: TRBJ2-3
d_gene: TRBD2
v_gene: TRBV20-1
len: 15
abundance: .
CDR3aa: CSASGLAEGADTQYF
CDR3nt: TGCAGTGCTTCCGGACTAGCGGAGGGGGCAGATACGCAGTATTTT

j_gene: TRBJ2-7
d_gene: .
v_gene: TRBV3-1
len: 13
abundance: .
CDR3aa: CASSQGMGVEQYF
CDR3nt: TGTGCCAGCAGCCAAGGTATGGGGGTCGAGCAGTACTTC

j_gene: TRBJ2-7
d_gene: .
v_gene: TRBV20-1
len: 12
abundance: few
CDR3aa: CSAPGSSYEQYF
CDR3nt: TGCAGTGCCCCCGGGAGCTCCTACGAGCAGTACTTC

j_gene: TRBJ2-2
d_gene: .
v_gene: TRBV28
len: 14
abundance: few
CDR3aa: CASMGAGAAGELFF
CDR3nt: TGTGCCAGCATGGGGGCGGGAGCGGCCGGGGAGCTGTTTTTT

j_gene: TRBJ2-3
d_gene: .
v_gene: TRBV5-1
len: 16
abundance: .
CDR3aa: CASSSEQGSDTDTQYF
CDR3nt: TGCGCCAGCAGCTCGGAGCAGGGATCTGACACAGATACGCAGTATTTT

j_gene: TRBJ2-7
d_gene: .
v_gene: TRBV5-1
len: 16
abundance: many
CDR3aa: CASSLVVADSLNEQYF
CDR3nt: TGCGCCAGCAGCTTGGTGGTCGCGGACAGTCTCAACGAGCAGTACTTC

j_gene: TRBJ1-6
d_gene: .
v_gene: TRBV3-1
len: 15
abundance: .
CDR3aa: CASSQAGQTNSPLHF
CDR3nt: TGTGCCAGCAGCCAAGCGGGGCAGACGAATTCACCCCTCCACTTT

j_gene: TRBJ2-3
d_gene: TRBD2
v_gene: TRBV9
len: 17
abundance: many
CDR3aa: CASSESPGLAGADTQYF
CDR3nt: TGTGCCAGCAGCGAATCTCCGGGACTAGCGGGAGCCGATACGCAGTATTTT

j_gene: TRBJ2-1
d_gene: TRBD1
v_gene: TRBV6-5
len: 17
abundance: many
CDR3aa: CASSLTSRDRGRNEQFF
CDR3nt: TGTGCCAGCAGTTTAACTTCCCGGGACAGGGGACGCAATGAGCAGTTCTTC

j_gene: TRBJ2-1
d_gene: TRBD2
v_gene: TRBV4-3
len: 16
abundance: few
CDR3aa: CASSQDSSGRDNEQFF
CDR3nt: TGCGCCAGCAGCCAAGATAGTAGCGGGAGGGACAATGAGCAGTTCTTC

j_gene: TRBJ2-5
d_gene: .
v_gene: TRBV12-3/TRBV12-4
len: 11
abundance: many
CDR3aa: CASSVQETQYF
CDR3nt: TGTGCCAGCAGTGTCCAAGAGACCCAGTACTTC

j_gene: TRBJ1-2
d_gene: .
v_gene: TRBV28
len: 17
abundance: .
CDR3aa: CASRTGGYKSHLYGYTF
CDR3nt: TGTGCCAGCAGAACGGGCGGGTATAAATCACACCTCTATGGCTACACCTTC

j_gene: TRBJ2-2
d_gene: .
v_gene: TRBV20-1
len: 15
abundance: .
CDR3aa: CSARAQGRYTGELFF
CDR3nt: TGCAGTGCTAGGGCCCAGGGGCGGTACACCGGGGAGCTGTTTTTT

j_gene: TRBJ2-5
d_gene: .
v_gene: TRBV7-9
len: 15
abundance: many
CDR3aa: CASSLSDLAKGTQYF
CDR3nt: TGTGCCAGCAGCTTAAGTGATCTAGCGAAAGGGACCCAGTACTTC

j_gene: TRBJ2-5
d_gene: .
v_gene: TRBV27
len: 15
abundance: .
CDR3aa: CASSLGYGSTETQYF
CDR3nt: TGTGCCAGCAGTTTAGGGTACGGGAGTACAGAGACCCAGTACTTC

j_gene: TRBJ2-1
d_gene: .
v_gene: TRBV27
len: 17
abundance: .
CDR3aa: CASSLTASAFFHNEQFF
CDR3nt: TGTGCCAGCAGTTTAACGGCTAGCGCCTTTTTCCACAATGAGCAGTTCTTC

j_gene: TRBJ2-7
d_gene: .
v_gene: TRBV4-3
len: 16
abundance: few
CDR3aa: CASSQVGVPSLGEQYF
CDR3nt: TGCGCCAGCAGCCAAGTAGGGGTTCCCAGCCTGGGGGAGCAGTACTTC

j_gene: TRBJ1-5
d_gene: .
v_gene: TRBV28
len: 14
abundance: few
CDR3aa: CATSTGDSNQPQHF
CDR3nt: TGTGCCACCTCAACTGGAGATAGCAATCAGCCCCAGCATTTT

j_gene: TRBJ2-1
d_gene: .
v_gene: TRBV30
len: 13
abundance: .
CDR3aa: CAWSPAMGRQQFF
CDR3nt: TGTGCCTGGAGTCCCGCTATGGGGCGGCAGCAGTTCTTC

j_gene: TRBJ2-7
d_gene: .
v_gene: TRBV27
len: 15
abundance: many
CDR3aa: CASRLGVTSSYEQYF
CDR3nt: TGTGCCAGCAGACTAGGGGTAACCTCATCCTACGAGCAGTACTTC

j_gene: TRBJ2-7
d_gene: TRBD2
v_gene: TRBV20-1
len: 14
abundance: .
CDR3aa: CSARTTSGRNEQYF
CDR3nt: TGCAGTGCTAGGACGACTAGCGGGAGGAACGAGCAGTACTTC

j_gene: TRBJ2-3
d_gene: .
v_gene: TRBV11-2
len: 12
abundance: few
CDR3aa: CASSSSLDTQYF
CDR3nt: TGTGCCAGCAGCTCCAGCCTAGATACGCAGTATTTT

j_gene: TRBJ2-1
d_gene: .
v_gene: TRBV5-5
len: 15
abundance: many
CDR3aa: CASSLGGISYNEQFF
CDR3nt: TGTGCCAGCAGCTTGGGGGGAATCTCCTACAATGAGCAGTTCTTC

j_gene: TRBJ2-4
d_gene: .
v_gene: TRBV27
len: 15
abundance: .
CDR3aa: CASSPSGGGYFIQYF
CDR3nt: TGTGCCAGCAGTCCCAGTGGTGGAGGGTATTTCATTCAGTACTTC